This TCR beta chain derives from a study of T cell changes during pregnancy in multiple sclerosis. Libraries were prepared by immunoSEQ multiplex PCR; TCRdb keeps only in-frame clonotypes and omits some of them. Seen here are over 90,000 clones, about nine tenths observed once, and the top ten hold 0.7% to 0.9%. The CDR3 runs 13 residues. Germline CDR1 is MGHRA and CDR2 is YSYEKL. The junction had 1 base not matched to a gene; V was cut back by 0 bases and J by 5 bases. J is TRBJ2-7 and V is TRBV4-1; 7 bases agree with TRBD2. The specimen comprised peripheral blood, sampled in the second trimester of pregnancy. The clonotype originates from a female donor in good health, enrolled as a control in a pregnancy study. The CDR3 DNA follows: TGCGCCAGCAGCCAAGATGCGGGGGACGAGCAGTACTTC. It encodes CASSQDAGDEQYF.